The table lists the clone carrying this T cell receptor (beta chain) with a few counts. The sample comes from a study of T cell changes during pregnancy in multiple sclerosis. Sequencing was performed with immunoSEQ multiplex PCR; in TCRdb, only in-frame clones are kept and a portion is missing. Counted here are approximately 37,000 clones, about 91% occurring once; the ten biggest clones make up 0.95% to 1.5%. Between the trimmed V and J ends, which lost 2 bases and 2 bases, there was a span of 6 bases. Per the germline V gene, CDR1 is SGHDN and CDR2 is FVKESK. This CDR3 spans 13 amino acids. This chain connects TRBV14 to TRBJ1-2; D remains ambiguous. This clonotype originated in a female donor with multiple sclerosis, enrolled in a pregnancy study. The sample here was CD4+ T cells from peripheral blood mononuclear cells, taken in the first trimester of pregnancy. This CDR3 reads CASSQRENYGYTF. Written as DNA, the CDR3 is TGTGCCAGCAGCCAACGAGAAAACTATGGCTACACCTTC.